This TCR beta chain was sequenced for a study of blood T cells in healthy people across ages. The V end was cut by 4 bases, the J end by 1 base, with 10 bases between. The CDR3 is 13 amino acids. The germline V gene has CDR1 SQVTM and CDR2 ANQGSEA. This clonotype has at least ten counts. Primers used in a second PCR of roughly 6 to 12 cycles were a sample-barcoded 5' primer and a J-beta primer mix. From the 5' RACE reads, TCRdb called clonotypes with MiXCR, one entry per CDR3 protein. The table shows around 1,700,000 distinct CDR3 sequences, with 28% occurring only once. This sequence joins TRBV29-1 and TRBJ1-1, with D possibly being TRBD1 (5 bases). This receptor was obtained from a woman in her 30s in good health. The sample comprised blood. The CDR3 region has the DNA TGCAGCGTTGTGTCACAGGCGAACACTGAAGCTTTCTTT. Translated: CSVVSQANTEAFF.